This note documents a single TCR beta chain sequence. What it binds is unknown. Germline-derived CDR1 and CDR2 are WNHNN and SYGVQD (reference sequence). CDR3 length: 16 amino acids. Trimming took 3 bases from V and 2 from J; bases not matched to a gene: 8. Per-sample yields of isolated PBMCs were at least 7 million. Then a second PCR, running roughly 7 to 11 cycles, was carried out with a sample-barcoded 5' primer and a J-beta primer mix. TCRdb reprocessed the 5' RACE reads via MiXCR and lists one record per CDR3 protein. The repertoire has around 940,000 distinct CDR3 sequences, approximately 50% of them found once; the top ten carry roughly 23%. The record originates from a study of blood T cells in healthy people across ages. Study-wide results and limits: Getting older went along with TCR beta diversity per million T cells dropping roughly linearly. More naive CD4+ cells and higher diversity marked long-lived donors relative to aged donors. Investigators viewed diversity estimates from one million T cells as underestimates, the study reported.

This receptor was obtained from a woman aged 55-69 years in good health. V and J are TRBV10-1 and TRBJ2-3; TRBD2 aligns across 7 bases. What was sequenced was blood. The CDR3 region is CASSDGAGRATDTQYF. The CDR3 nucleotides are TGCGCCAGCAGTGATGGAGCGGGACGAGCCACAGATACGCAGTATTTT.